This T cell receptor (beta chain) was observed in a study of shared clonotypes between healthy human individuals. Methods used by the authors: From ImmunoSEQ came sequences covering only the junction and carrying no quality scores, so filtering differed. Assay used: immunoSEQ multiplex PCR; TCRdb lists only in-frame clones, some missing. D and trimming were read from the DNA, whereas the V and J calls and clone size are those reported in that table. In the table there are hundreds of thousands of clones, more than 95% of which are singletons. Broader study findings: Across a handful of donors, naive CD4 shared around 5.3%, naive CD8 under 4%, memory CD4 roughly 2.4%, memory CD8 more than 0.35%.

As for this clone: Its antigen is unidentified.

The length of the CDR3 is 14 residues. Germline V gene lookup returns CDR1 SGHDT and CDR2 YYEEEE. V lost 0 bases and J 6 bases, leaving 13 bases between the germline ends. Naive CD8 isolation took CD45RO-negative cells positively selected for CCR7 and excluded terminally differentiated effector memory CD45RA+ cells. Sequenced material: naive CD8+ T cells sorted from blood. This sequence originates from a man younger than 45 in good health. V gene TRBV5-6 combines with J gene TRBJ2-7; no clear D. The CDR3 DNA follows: TGTGCCAGCAGCTTGGGGGCCGGGTGGCCCGAGCAGTACTTC. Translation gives CASSLGAGWPEQYF.